This TCR beta chain was observed in a study of CXCR3-negative and CXCR3-positive naive CD8 T cells. As for this clonotype: As yet, its antigen is unknown.

Broader study findings: Naive cells that were CXCR3-negative or CXCR3-positive used TRBV-TRBJ genes alike, while memory cells diverged. Much lower diversity was found in memory CD8+ cells, while both naive subsets had comparably high diversity. For the naive subsets, surface CD5 was similar, and TCR strength was inferred from TRB CDR3 properties.

The V gene's germline CDR1 is MDHEN and CDR2 SYDVKM. This CDR3 has 16 amino acids. Each TRB cDNA library was prepared by 5' RACE (with UMI labels). Using the 5' RACE reads, TCRdb records one entry per CDR3 protein without DNA. Its table lists approximately 49,000 distinct CDR3 sequences. Material for sequencing was memory CD8+ T cells from blood. The J gene is TRBJ1-4, the V gene TRBV28; TCRdb's assignment of TRBD1 cannot be checked, as there is no DNA. The TCR sequence derives from a human donor in good health. Some clones in this sample may be carry-over from other donors' samples. The CDR3 protein is CASSPRDRATNEKLFF.